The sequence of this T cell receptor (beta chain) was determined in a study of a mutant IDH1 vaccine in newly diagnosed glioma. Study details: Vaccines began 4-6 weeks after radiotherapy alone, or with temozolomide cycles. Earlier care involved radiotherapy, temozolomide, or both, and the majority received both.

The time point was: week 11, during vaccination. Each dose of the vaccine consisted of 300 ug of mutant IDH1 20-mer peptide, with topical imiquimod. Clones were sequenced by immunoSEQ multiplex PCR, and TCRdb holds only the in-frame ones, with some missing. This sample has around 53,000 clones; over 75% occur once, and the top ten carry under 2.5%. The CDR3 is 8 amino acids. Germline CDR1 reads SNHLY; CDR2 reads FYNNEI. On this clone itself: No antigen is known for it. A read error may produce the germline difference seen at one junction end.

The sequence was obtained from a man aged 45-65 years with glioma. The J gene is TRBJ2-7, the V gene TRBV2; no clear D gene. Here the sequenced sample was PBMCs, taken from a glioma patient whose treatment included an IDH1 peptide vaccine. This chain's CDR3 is CASRAARF. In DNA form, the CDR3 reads TGTGCCAGCAGGGCCGCCCGTTTC.